This TCR beta chain derives from a study of cytotoxic CD8 clonotypes in ibrutinib-treated CLL. In the study overall: An average of roughly 250,000 productive templates and 94,082 productive rearrangements was obtained per sample.

Measured with immunoSEQ multiplex PCR; TCRdb has only the in-frame clones, and not every one. This table holds 130,000 or so clones, less than 90% found once. The germline CDR1 and CDR2 sequences are SGHTA and FQGNSA. V was clipped by 4 bases and J by 4 bases, with 10 bases between them. The CDR3 runs 13 residues. Sequences were derived from PBMCs, sampled after 24 months of ibrutinib treatment. The chain has TRBV7-2 and TRBJ1-1; D remains unclear. The sequence was collected from a human donor with chronic lymphocytic leukemia. In DNA, the CDR3 is TGTGCCAGCAGCTACACCGTACCCACTGAAGCTTTCTTT. Residues: CASSYTVPTEAFF.